This TCR beta chain was identified during a study of T cells in Graves' hyperthyroidism and ophthalmopathy. Points from the study as a whole: Model-based prediction identified ophthalmopathy a median about 6 months prior to its onset. Most clonotypes that expanded in the thyroid above 0.001 also showed up in blood.

Individuals with ophthalmopathy presented a Clinical Activity Score of at least 3, a NOSPECS grade of at least 4 and a duration under 3 months. This clonotype was seen repeatedly, ten times or more. Its antigen remains unknown. Amplified regions were TCR beta CDR3 sequences from RNA transcripts. The primer set for the first-round RT-PCR of the TCR CDR3 was HTBI. From the multiplex PCR reads, TCRdb called clonotypes with MiXCR, one entry per CDR3 protein. The table records around 570,000 distinct CDR3 sequences, around 20% of them present only once. V lost 4 bases, J lost 6 bases, and 5 bases stayed unmatched. The CDR3 runs to 14 residues. Germline loops: CDR1 SGDLS, CDR2 YYNGEE.

The sequence derives from a man aged 35 to 55 with Graves' ophthalmopathy. The V and J genes are TRBV9 and TRBJ2-1; 9 bases align to TRBD2. Material: blood. The CDR3 coding sequence is TGTGCCAGCAGCATCGGACTAGCGAGCAATGAGCAGTTCTTC. It encodes CASSIGLASNEQFF. Combining the CDR3 with reference TRBV9 and TRBJ2-1 gives the whole variable domain DSGVTQTPKHLITATGQRVTLRCSPRSGDLSVYWYQQSLDQGLQFLIQYYNGEERAKGNILERFSAQQFPDLHSELNLSSLELGDSALYFCASSIGLASNEQFFGPGTRLTVL.